This TCR beta chain was sequenced in a study of T cell responses to AZD1222 COVID-19 vaccine. Broader study findings: Receipt of two AZD1222 doses was followed by a rise in Spike-specific TCR breadth and depth.

CDR3 length: 16 amino acids. The V end was cut by 4 bases, the J end by 2 bases, with 19 bases between. Germline CDR1 and CDR2: SGDLS and YYNGEE. Sequencing used immunoSEQ multiplex PCR; TCRdb keeps in-frame clones, though not all of them. In the table there are around 120,000 clones, approximately 86% of which are singletons. The table lists this clone with a few counts. Its antigen remains unidentified. This TCR came from an adult in good health. Sequenced material: peripheral blood, taken on day 0 of AZD1222 vaccination. V usage is TRBV9 and J usage is TRBJ2-7; possible D gene TRBD2, 6 bases. CDR3 coding DNA: TGTGCCAGCAGCCGTATCTCTGGGCGGGGAACCTACGAGCAGTACTTC. Amino acid sequence: CASSRISGRGTYEQYF. Full variable domain (rest looked up from reference TRBV9 and TRBJ2-7): DSGVTQTPKHLITATGQRVTLRCSPRSGDLSVYWYQQSLDQGLQFLIQYYNGEERAKGNILERFSAQQFPDLHSELNLSSLELGDSALYFCASSRISGRGTYEQYFGPGTRLTVT.